The rows below give T cell receptor beta chains drawn from one sample of a study of beta chain features in type 1 diabetes. TCRdb's table, derived via immunoSEQ multiplex PCR, lists solely in-frame clones and lacks some. The sample carries hundreds of thousands of clones, more than 13% recorded once. The sample taken for sequencing was naive CD4+ T cells from blood. The receptors derive from a man aged 18 to 29 with type 1 diabetes. Each CDR3 is given with its conserved first and last residue.

V gene,J gene,CDR3 protein
TRBV30,TRBJ1-6,CAWSVLSYNSPLHF
TRBV2,TRBJ1-1,CASSPQGGDTWNTEAFF
TRBV18,TRBJ1-5,CASSPETYQPQHF
TRBV5-1,TRBJ2-7,CASSSEYEQYF
TRBV13,TRBJ2-5,CASSLLAGETQYF
TRBV5-6,TRBJ1-3,CASSLVDAPYGIYF
TRBV5-1,TRBJ2-7,CASSLDGWGQGSYEQYF
TRBV7-9,TRBJ1-1,CASSPRGGLLLNTEAFF
TRBV25-1,TRBJ2-5,CASSEDYEETQYF
TRBV20-1,TRBJ1-1,CSARDLRKAFF
TRBV6-6,TRBJ1-1,CASSRRNTEAFF
TRBV4-2,TRBJ2-7,CASSQDGGSFYEQYF
TRBV7-2,TRBJ2-2,CASSFSRELFF
TRBV29-1,TRBJ1-4,CSVEEAQGREKLFF
TRBV11-2,TRBJ2-2,CASFQGRTLNTGELFF
TRBV27,TRBJ2-3,CASSFRDYADTQYF
TRBV4-2,TRBJ2-5,CASSLVAGLKTQYF
TRBV5-1,TRBJ2-3,CASSPRQASRTDTQYF
TRBV7-2,TRBJ1-2,CASSFRQEGYTF
TRBV9,TRBJ2-1,CASSPLKGTASYNEQFF
TRBV7-9,TRBJ1-4,CASSLVGLMANEKLFF
TRBV18,TRBJ1-4,CATMTGLDEKLFF
TRBV9,TRBJ2-2,CASSITSGRATGELFF
TRBV2,TRBJ2-1,CASSAGTGNEQFF
TRBV15,TRBJ2-1,CATSRDREQRKYNEQFF
TRBV4-2,TRBJ2-7,CASSQGSREGYEQYF
TRBV5-4,TRBJ2-1,CASSLMQRGIEQFF
TRBV19,TRBJ2-7,CASSPGPQAVEQYF
TRBV30,TRBJ1-5,CAWAGLSNQPQHF
TRBV6-5,TRBJ1-1,CASSVQGGTEAFF
TRBV29-1,TRBJ2-1,CSVLAATGESYNEQFF
TRBV29-1,TRBJ2-3,CSFGGLAGTDTQYF
TRBV4-3,TRBJ2-1,CASSRTAYYEQFF
TRBV6-5,TRBJ1-2,CASSLSRGLNYGYTF
TRBV7-2,TRBJ1-2,CASSPRDRDGGYTF
TRBV1,TRBJ2-2,CTSSQDLGLAGSPANTGELFF
TRBV7-2,TRBJ2-7,CASSLFGLAYEQYF
TRBV30,TRBJ1-2,CAWSVRIRAGGYTF
TRBV2,TRBJ2-1,CASSDNEQFF
TRBV18,TRBJ2-7,CASSPRAGSSYEQYF
TRBV30,TRBJ1-1,CAWNKVTGGTEAFF
TRBV4-3,TRBJ2-7,CASSQDLGSEQYF
TRBV5-4,TRBJ2-1,CASSSASGPTNEQFF
TRBV7-2,TRBJ2-5,CASSDWGKETQYF
TRBV28,TRBJ1-6,CASSYHLATSSYNSPLHF
TRBV4-1,TRBJ2-3,CASSQVRFADTQYF
TRBV7-6,TRBJ2-5,CASSLAETQPQYF
TRBV18,TRBJ1-5,CASSPGQGSQPQHF
TRBV21-1,TRBJ2-5,CASSRRGEETQYF
TRBV27,TRBJ1-6,CASSLMMGGGAVNSPLHF